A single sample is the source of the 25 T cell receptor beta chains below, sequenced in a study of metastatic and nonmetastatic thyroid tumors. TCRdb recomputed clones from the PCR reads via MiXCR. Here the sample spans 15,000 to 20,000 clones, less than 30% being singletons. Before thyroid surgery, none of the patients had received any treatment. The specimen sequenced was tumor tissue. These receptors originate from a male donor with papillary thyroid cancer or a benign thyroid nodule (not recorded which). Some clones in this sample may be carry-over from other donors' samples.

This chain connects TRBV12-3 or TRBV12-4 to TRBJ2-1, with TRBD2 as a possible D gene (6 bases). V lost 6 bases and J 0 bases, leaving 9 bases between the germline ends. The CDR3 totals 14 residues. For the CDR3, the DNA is TGTGCCAGCAGAGGAGGGAGCTCCTACAATGAGCAGTTCTTC. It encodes CASRGGSSYNEQFF.

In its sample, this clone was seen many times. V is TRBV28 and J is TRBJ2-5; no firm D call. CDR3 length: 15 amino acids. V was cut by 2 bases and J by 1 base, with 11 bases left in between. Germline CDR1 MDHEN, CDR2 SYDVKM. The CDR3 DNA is TGTGCCAGCAGTTTACGGGCAGCTTTCCAAGAGACCCAGTACTTC. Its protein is CASSLRAAFQETQYF.

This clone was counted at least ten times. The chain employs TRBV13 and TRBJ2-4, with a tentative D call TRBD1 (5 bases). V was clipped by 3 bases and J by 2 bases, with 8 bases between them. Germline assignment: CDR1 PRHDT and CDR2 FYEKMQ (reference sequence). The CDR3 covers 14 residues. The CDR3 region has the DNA TGTGCCAGCAGCTTGGCAGGGACCAAAAACATTCAGTACTTC. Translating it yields CASSLAGTKNIQYF.

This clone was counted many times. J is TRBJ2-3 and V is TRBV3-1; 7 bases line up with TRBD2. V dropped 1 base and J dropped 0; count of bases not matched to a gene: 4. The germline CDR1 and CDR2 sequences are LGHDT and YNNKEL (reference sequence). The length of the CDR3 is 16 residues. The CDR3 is CASSQVISGSTDTQYF. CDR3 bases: TGTGCCAGCAGCCAAGTGATTAGCGGGAGCACAGATACGCAGTATTTT.

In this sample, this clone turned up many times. CDR3 nucleotide sequence: TGTGCCAGCAGTTTAATTAGGAGTCAGCCCCAGCATTTT. It translates to CASSLIRSQPQHF. The chain carries TRBV28 and TRBJ1-5; D remains ambiguous. The V end was cut by 2 bases, the J end by 6 bases, with 8 bases between. CDR3 size: 13 residues. Germline V gives CDR1 MDHEN, CDR2 SYDVKM.

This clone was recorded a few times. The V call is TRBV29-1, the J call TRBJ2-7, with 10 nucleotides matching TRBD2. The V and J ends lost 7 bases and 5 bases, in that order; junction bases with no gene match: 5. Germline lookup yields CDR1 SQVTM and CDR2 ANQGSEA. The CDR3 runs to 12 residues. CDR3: CSAGLAVNEQYF. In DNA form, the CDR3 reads TGCAGCGCCGGACTAGCGGTGAACGAGCAGTACTTC.

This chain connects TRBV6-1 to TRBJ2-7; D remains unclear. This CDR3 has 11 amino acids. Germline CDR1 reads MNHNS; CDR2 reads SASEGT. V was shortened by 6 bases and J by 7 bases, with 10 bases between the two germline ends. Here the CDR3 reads CASRPTREQYF. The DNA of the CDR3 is TGTGCCAGCAGGCCGACTCGGGAGCAGTACTTC.

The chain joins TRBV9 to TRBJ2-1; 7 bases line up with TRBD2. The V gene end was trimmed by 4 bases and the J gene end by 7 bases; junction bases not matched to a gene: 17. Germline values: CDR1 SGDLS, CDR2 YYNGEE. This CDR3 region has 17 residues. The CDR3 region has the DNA TGTGCCAGCAGCTCCCCCCGGTGGGGGGGGATGCGGAATGAGCAGTTCTTC. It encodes CASSSPRWGGMRNEQFF. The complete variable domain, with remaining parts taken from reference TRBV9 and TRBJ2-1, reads DSGVTQTPKHLITATGQRVTLRCSPRSGDLSVYWYQQSLDQGLQFLIQYYNGEERAKGNILERFSAQQFPDLHSELNLSSLELGDSALYFCASSSPRWGGMRNEQFFGPGTRLTVL.

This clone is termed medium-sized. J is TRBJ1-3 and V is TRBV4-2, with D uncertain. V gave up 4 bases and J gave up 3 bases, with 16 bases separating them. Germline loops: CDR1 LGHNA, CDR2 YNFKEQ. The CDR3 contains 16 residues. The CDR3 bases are TGTGCCAGCAGCCCGGGGAGGGAAGGTGGTGGAAACACCATATATTTT. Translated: CASSPGREGGGNTIYF.

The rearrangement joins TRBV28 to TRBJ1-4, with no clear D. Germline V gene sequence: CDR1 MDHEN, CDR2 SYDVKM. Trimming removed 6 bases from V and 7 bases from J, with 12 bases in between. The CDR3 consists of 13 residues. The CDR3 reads CASSQRLSEKLFF. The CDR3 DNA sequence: TGTGCCAGCAGCCAAAGGCTATCTGAAAAACTGTTTTTT.

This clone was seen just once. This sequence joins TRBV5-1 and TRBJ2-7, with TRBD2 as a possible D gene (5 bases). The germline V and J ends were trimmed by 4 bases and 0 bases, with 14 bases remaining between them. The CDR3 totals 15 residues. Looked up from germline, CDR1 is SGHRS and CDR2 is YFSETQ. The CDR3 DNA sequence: TGCGCCAGCAGCCTCCCGGGGTTAGGCTCCTACGAGCAGTACTTC. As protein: CASSLPGLGSYEQYF.

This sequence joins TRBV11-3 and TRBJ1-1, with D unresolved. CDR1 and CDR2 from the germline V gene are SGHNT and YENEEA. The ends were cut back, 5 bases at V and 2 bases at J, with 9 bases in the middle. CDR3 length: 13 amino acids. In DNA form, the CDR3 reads TGTGCCAGCAGCGCTACAACTAACACTGAAGCTTTCTTT. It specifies CASSATTNTEAFF. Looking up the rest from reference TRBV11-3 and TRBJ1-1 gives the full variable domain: EAGVVQSPRYKIIEKKQPVAFWCNPISGHNTLYWYLQNLGQGPELLIRYENEEAVDDSQLPKDRFSAERLKGVDSTLKIQPAELGDSAVYLCASSATTNTEAFFGQGTRLTVV.

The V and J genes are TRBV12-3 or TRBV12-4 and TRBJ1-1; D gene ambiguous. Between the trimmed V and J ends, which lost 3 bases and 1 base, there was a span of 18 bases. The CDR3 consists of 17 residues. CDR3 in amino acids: CASSFGPLRRKNTEAFF. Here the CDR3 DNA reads TGTGCCAGCAGTTTCGGTCCGTTGCGGAGGAAGAACACTGAAGCTTTCTTT.

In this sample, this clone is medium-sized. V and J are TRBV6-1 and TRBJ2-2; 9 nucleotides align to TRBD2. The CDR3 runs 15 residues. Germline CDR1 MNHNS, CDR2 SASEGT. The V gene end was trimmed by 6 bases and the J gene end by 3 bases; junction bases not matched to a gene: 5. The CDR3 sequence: CASSGRLADTGELFF. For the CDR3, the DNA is TGTGCCAGCAGCGGGAGACTAGCGGACACCGGGGAGCTGTTTTTT.

In DNA form, the CDR3 reads TGTGCCAGTAGTGCAAACCAGGACTACGAGCAGTACTTC. Protein: CASSANQDYEQYF. This chain links TRBV19 with TRBJ2-7, with D hard to call. V shed 5 bases and J shed 3 bases, with 11 bases lying between them. This CDR3 has 13 residues. Germline CDR1 is LNHDA and CDR2 is SQIVND (reference sequence).

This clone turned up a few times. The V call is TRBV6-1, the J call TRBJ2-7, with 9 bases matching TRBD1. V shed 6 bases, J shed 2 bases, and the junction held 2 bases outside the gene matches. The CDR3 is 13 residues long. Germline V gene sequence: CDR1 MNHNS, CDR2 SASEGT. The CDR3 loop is CASRNRGPYEQYF. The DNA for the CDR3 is TGTGCCAGCAGAAACAGGGGGCCCTACGAGCAGTACTTC.

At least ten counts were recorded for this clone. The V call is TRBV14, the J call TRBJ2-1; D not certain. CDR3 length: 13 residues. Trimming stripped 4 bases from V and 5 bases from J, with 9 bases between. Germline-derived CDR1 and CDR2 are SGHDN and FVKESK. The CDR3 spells CASSLGKDNEQFF. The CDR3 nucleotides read TGTGCCAGCAGCCTAGGCAAAGACAATGAGCAGTTCTTC.

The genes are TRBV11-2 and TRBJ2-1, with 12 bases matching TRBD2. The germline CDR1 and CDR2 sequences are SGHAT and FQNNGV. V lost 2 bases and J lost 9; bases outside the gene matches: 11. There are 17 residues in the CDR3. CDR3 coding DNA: TGTGCCAGCAGCTTATCTTCTAGCGGGAGGGCCGGGGGTGAGCAGTTCTTC. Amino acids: CASSLSSSGRAGGEQFF.

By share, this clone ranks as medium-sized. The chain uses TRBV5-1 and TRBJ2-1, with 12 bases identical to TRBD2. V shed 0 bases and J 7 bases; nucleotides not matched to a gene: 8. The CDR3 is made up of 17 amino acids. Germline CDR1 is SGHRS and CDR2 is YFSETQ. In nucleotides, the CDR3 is TGCGCCAGCAGCTTGGGCCTAGCGGGAGGGCCCAAAAATGAGCAGTTCTTC. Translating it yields CASSLGLAGGPKNEQFF.

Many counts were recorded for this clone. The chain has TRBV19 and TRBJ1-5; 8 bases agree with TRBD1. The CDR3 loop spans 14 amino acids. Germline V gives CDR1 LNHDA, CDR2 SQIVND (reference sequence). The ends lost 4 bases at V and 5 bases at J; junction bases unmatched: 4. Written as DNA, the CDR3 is TGTGCCAGTAGTAACAACAGGGGGGATCAGCCCCAGCATTTT. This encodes CASSNNRGDQPQHF. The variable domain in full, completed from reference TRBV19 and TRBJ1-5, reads DGGITQSPKYLFRKEGQNVTLSCEQNLNHDAMYWYRQDPGQGLRLIYYSQIVNDFQKGDIAEGYSVSREKKESFPLTVTSAQKNPTAFYLCASSNNRGDQPQHFGDGTRLSIL.

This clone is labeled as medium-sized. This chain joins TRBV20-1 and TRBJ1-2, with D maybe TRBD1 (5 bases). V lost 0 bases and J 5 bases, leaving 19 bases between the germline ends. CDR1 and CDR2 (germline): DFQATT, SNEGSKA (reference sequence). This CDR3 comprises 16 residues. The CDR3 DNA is TGCAGTGCTAGAGATTATGGGGCAGCTATTACTTATGGCTACACCTTC. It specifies CSARDYGAAITYGYTF.

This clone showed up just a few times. The CDR3 region is CASSLGGTYEQYF. CDR3 DNA sequence: TGTGCCAGCAGTTTAGGGGGGACCTACGAGCAGTACTTC. The chain is built from TRBV28 and TRBJ2-7, with D possibly TRBD2 on 6 matching bases. The CDR3 runs to 13 residues. The V gene's germline CDR1 is MDHEN and CDR2 SYDVKM. V was pared by 2 bases and J by 2 bases, with 7 bases between. Full variable domain (missing parts from reference TRBV28 and TRBJ2-7): DVKVTQSSRYLVKRTGEKVFLECVQDMDHENMFWYRQDPGLGLRLIYFSYDVKMKEKGDIPEGYSVSREKKERFSLILESASTNQTSMYLCASSLGGTYEQYFGPGTRLTVT.

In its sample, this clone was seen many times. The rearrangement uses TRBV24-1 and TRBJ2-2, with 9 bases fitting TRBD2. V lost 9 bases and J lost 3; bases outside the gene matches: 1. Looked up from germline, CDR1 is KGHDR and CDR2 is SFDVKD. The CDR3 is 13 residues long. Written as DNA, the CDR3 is TGTGCCACCCGCGGGAGGGACACCGGGGAGCTGTTTTTT. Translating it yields CATRGRDTGELFF.

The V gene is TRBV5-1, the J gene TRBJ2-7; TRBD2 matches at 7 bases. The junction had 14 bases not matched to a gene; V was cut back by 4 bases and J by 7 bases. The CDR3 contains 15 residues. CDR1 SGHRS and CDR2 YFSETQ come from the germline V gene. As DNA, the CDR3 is TGCGCCAGCAGCCCTCCCGGGGCGCGGGAGAGGGAGCAGTACTTC. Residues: CASSPPGAREREQYF.

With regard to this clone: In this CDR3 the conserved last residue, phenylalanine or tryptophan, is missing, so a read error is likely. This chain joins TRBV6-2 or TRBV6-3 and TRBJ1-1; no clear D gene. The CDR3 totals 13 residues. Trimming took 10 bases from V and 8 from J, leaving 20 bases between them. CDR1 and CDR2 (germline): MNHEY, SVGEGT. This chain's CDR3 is CATQDGGSTEAFL. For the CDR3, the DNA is TGTGCCACTCAGGACGGCGGGAGCACCGAAGCTTTCCTT.